This TCR beta chain was recovered during a study of persistence of HIV-infected CD4 T cells. General study results and limits: Antigen-responding cells were enriched for degenerate expanded CDR3beta sequences.

CDR1 and CDR2 (germline): MNHEY, SVGAGI. Trimming removed 7 bases from V and 2 bases from J, with 11 bases in between. CDR3 length: 13 residues. Note on this clone: Its antigen remains unknown.

The stimulus was lysate of CMV-infected fibroblasts, around 10 ug/mL. Sorting selected CD4+ T cells upregulating both CD40 ligand and CD69. Sequencing used immunoSEQ version 4 in survey mode. Sequenced by immunoSEQ multiplex PCR; TCRdb stores in-frame clones only, minus some. The sample has about 7,500 clones; 61% are singletons. The clonotype comes from an adult man with HIV who was CMV-seropositive. The chain recombines TRBV6-5 with TRBJ1-2; TRBD1 is a possible D gene (5 bases). This specimen was CD4+ T cells sorted from PBMCs after roughly 17-hour stimulation, taken from a patient who received antiretroviral therapy. CDR3 sequence (DNA): TGTGCCAGCACTCCCCGGGACAACTATGGCTACACCTTC. It codes for CASTPRDNYGYTF.